The TCR beta chain under discussion was sequenced for a study of neurological immune-mediated disorders. In Maryland, USA, blood bank volunteers were the healthy controls. The sorted libraries were prepared using around 980,000 CD4+ or CD8+ T cells that had themselves been sorted. This clonotype was seen many times. Synthesis of cDNA used 5'RACE (with 10-nucleotide random UMIs). TCRdb analysed the 5' RACE reads with MiXCR anew, one entry per CDR3 protein. The sample has more than 30,000 distinct CDR3 sequences, approximately 4.1% seen once. Germline CDR1 KGHSH, CDR2 LQKENI. Trimming removed 3 bases at V and 4 bases at J, with 22 bases between. There are 18 residues in the CDR3.

Source material: CD4+ T cells from blood. V usage is TRBV18 and J usage is TRBJ1-5; unclear D gene. This sequence originates from a woman aged 40 to 50 in good health. This CDR3 is CASSPQPTTWGGNQPQHF. Written as DNA, the CDR3 is TGTGCCAGCTCACCTCAACCAACTACATGGGGTGGGAATCAGCCCCAGCATTTT.